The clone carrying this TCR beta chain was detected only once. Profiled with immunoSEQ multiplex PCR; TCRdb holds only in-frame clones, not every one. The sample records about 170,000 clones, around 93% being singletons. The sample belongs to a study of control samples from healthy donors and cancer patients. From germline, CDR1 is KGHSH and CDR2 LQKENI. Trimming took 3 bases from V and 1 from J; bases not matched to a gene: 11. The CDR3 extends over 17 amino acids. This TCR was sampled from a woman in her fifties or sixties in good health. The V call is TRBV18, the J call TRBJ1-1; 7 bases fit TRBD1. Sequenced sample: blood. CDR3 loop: CASSPPERNRGNTEAFF. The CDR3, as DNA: TGTGCCAGCTCACCGCCGGAACGGAACAGGGGGAACACTGAAGCTTTCTTT.